The rows below give T cell receptor beta chains drawn from one sample of a study of blood T cell repertoires in COVID-19. Repertoires were generated with immunoSEQ multiplex PCR, while TCRdb's copy carries only in-frame clones and drops some. Of about 97,000 clones listed, roughly 86% are singletons. Sequencing was carried out using peripheral blood. The receptors derive from a human donor in a cohort sampled during active COVID-19. Both conserved end residues are part of each CDR3. Not every row has a clone size; where given, it reads once, few, many or a size class.

v_gene,abundance,j_gene,CDR3aa
TRBV6-5,once,TRBJ1-2,CASRPPSDREGGYTF
TRBV20-1,.,TRBJ2-7,CSASPAGNYEQYF
TRBV2,.,TRBJ1-1,CASSVEASNTEAFF
TRBV5-6,once,TRBJ2-6,CASSLQVTGANVLTF
TRBV11-3,once,TRBJ2-5,CASSLGEVIVQETQYF
TRBV12-3/TRBV12-4,.,TRBJ1-3,CASARVPSTIYF
TRBV9,.,TRBJ2-1,CASSSDGQGNNEQFF
TRBV18,few,TRBJ2-7,CASSPRTGEGLSEQYF
TRBV15,.,TRBJ2-7,CATSRDPAGSGSSEQYF
TRBV2,.,TRBJ2-1,CASSSRTRSHEQFF
TRBV7-2,.,TRBJ2-5,CASSLDYIKRSQYF